A single sample gave rise to the 24 T cell receptor beta chains below, sequenced in a study of OX40 agonist ivuxolimab in advanced cancers. Data came from immunoSEQ multiplex PCR; TCRdb stores just in-frame clones and leaves some out. This table holds several thousand clones, around 74% found once. The sequencing here drew on CD4+ or CD8+ T cells sorted from blood, taken in a trial of the OX40 agonist ivuxolimab. The receptor set was obtained from an adult with an advanced solid tumor such as melanoma, head and neck, liver or kidney cancer.

This chain uses TRBV19 with TRBJ2-7, with TRBD1 identical over 8 bases. CDR3 length: 15 residues. Germline V gives CDR1 LNHDA, CDR2 SQIVND (reference sequence). The J segment lost 1 base and the V segment lost 3 bases, leaving 5 bases of the junction unmatched. DNA for the CDR3: TGTGCCAGTAGTATTACCGGGACAGGATCCTACGAGCAGTACTTC. This gives the protein CASSITGTGSYEQYF. Combining the CDR3 with reference TRBV19 and TRBJ2-7 gives the whole variable domain DGGITQSPKYLFRKEGQNVTLSCEQNLNHDAMYWYRQDPGQGLRLIYYSQIVNDFQKGDIAEGYSVSREKKESFPLTVTSAQKNPTAFYLCASSITGTGSYEQYFGPGTRLTVT.

The chain uses TRBV7-8 and TRBJ1-5; no definite D call. The V end lost 2 bases, the J end lost 2 bases, and 13 bases lay between the germline ends. Germline V lookup: CDR1 SGHVS, CDR2 FQNEAQ. The CDR3 sequence is 16 residues long. CDR3 DNA sequence: TGTGCCAGCAGCTTATATGAGGGAGTTGGCAATCAGCCCCAGCATTTT. Translating it yields CASSLYEGVGNQPQHF.

V usage is TRBV7-9 and J usage is TRBJ2-3; D remains unclear. This CDR3 spans 14 amino acids. Germline values: CDR1 SEHNR, CDR2 FQNEAQ (reference sequence). V gave up 4 bases and J gave up 0 bases, with 8 bases separating them. CDR3 sequence: CASSSPSSTDTQYF. CDR3 in DNA: TGTGCCAGCAGCTCGCCGAGTAGCACAGATACGCAGTATTTT. Drawing the rest from reference TRBV7-9 and TRBJ2-3, the complete variable domain is DTGVSQNPRHKITKRGQNVTFRCDPISEHNRLYWYRQTLGQGPEFLTYFQNEAQLEKSRLLSDRFSAERPKGSFSTLEIQRTEQGDSAMYLCASSSPSSTDTQYFGPGTRLTVL.

The chain has TRBV9 and TRBJ2-1; D possibly corresponds to TRBD1 (5 bases). Per the germline V gene, CDR1 is SGDLS and CDR2 is YYNGEE. This CDR3 spans 15 amino acids. V lost 4 bases and J lost 4, with 15 bases in between. CDR3 nucleotide sequence: TGTGCCAGCAGCCCAGAGGCAGGGTTTTACAATGAGCAGTTCTTC. Translation: CASSPEAGFYNEQFF.

This clone appeared once. The chain links TRBV27 to TRBJ2-1, with D unresolved. The CDR3 runs to 14 residues. Germline lookup yields CDR1 MNHEY and CDR2 SMNVEV (reference sequence). Trimming cost V 4 bases and J 10 bases, with 17 bases left between them. The CDR3 sequence is CASSSPTPGYEQFF. CDR3 sequence (DNA): TGTGCCAGCAGTTCCCCTACCCCAGGATACGAGCAGTTCTTC.

The V call is TRBV7-2, the J call TRBJ2-7, with D unresolved. V lost 1 base and J 2 bases, leaving 18 bases between the germline ends. Germline-derived CDR1 and CDR2 are SGHTA and FQGNSA. The CDR3 extends over 17 amino acids. The CDR3 protein is CASSLGEAPAAAYEQYF. CDR3 nucleotides: TGTGCCAGCAGCTTAGGTGAGGCCCCGGCCGCGGCCTACGAGCAGTACTTC.

The CDR3 DNA follows: TGTGCCAGCAGAAATCCTTTGGGCAATCAGCCCCAGCATTTT. As protein: CASRNPLGNQPQHF. V and J are TRBV28 and TRBJ1-5; D gene unclear. The V gene lost 6 bases and the J gene lost 2 bases, with 11 bases spanning the gap. This CDR3 spans 14 amino acids. In germline, CDR1 is MDHEN, CDR2 SYDVKM.

This clone was found a few times. The rearrangement uses TRBV9 and TRBJ2-3; D gene uncertain. Between the trimmed V and J ends, which lost 5 bases and 1 base, there was a span of 11 bases. The CDR3 extends over 14 amino acids. Germline V gene data show CDR1 as SGDLS and CDR2 as YYNGEE. The CDR3 reads CASSAQEGTDTQYF. In DNA form, the CDR3 reads TGTGCCAGCAGTGCACAAGAGGGCACAGATACGCAGTATTTT.

The chain links TRBV27 to TRBJ2-7; TRBD1 matches at 8 bases. Germline loops: CDR1 MNHEY, CDR2 SMNVEV (reference sequence). V dropped 0 bases and J dropped 4; count of bases not matched to a gene: 5. This CDR3 has 15 amino acids. CDR3 region: CASSLSATGVYEQYF. Written as DNA, the CDR3 is TGTGCCAGCAGTTTATCAGCGACAGGGGTTTACGAGCAGTACTTC.

This chain links TRBV15 with TRBJ2-3, with unresolved D. Germline CDR1 and CDR2: LNHNV and YYDKDF (reference sequence). Between the trimmed V and J ends, which lost 0 bases and 2 bases, there was a span of 12 bases. The CDR3 contains 16 residues. The CDR3 nucleotides read TGTGCCACCAGCAGAGACTCGATAGAATACACAGATACGCAGTATTTT. This translates into CATSRDSIEYTDTQYF.

The CDR3 DNA reads TGTGCCAGCAAGGGGCACAAAGATACGCAGTATTTT. It encodes CASKGHKDTQYF. This rearrangement joins TRBV5-8 to TRBJ2-3; possible D gene TRBD1, 5 bases. CDR3 length equals 12 residues. The germline V gene has CDR1 SGHTS and CDR2 YDEGEE. The V end was cut by 6 bases, the J end by 5 bases, with 10 bases between.

In its sample, this clone was seen once. The CDR3 spells CASSQRDTNNEQFF. The CDR3 DNA reads TGCGCCAGCAGCCAGAGGGATACGAACAATGAGCAGTTCTTC. The chain uses TRBV4-1 and TRBJ2-1, with D possibly being TRBD2 (5 bases). Germline V gene sequence: CDR1 MGHRA, CDR2 YSYEKL. There are 14 residues in the CDR3. The V end lost 3 bases, the J end lost 5 bases, and 11 bases lay between the germline ends.

This sequence joins TRBV7-9 and TRBJ2-2; maybe TRBD1 (5 bases). Trimming left V 5 bases short and J 5 bases short, with 18 bases between. CDR1 is SEHNR, CDR2 FQNEAQ, per germline (reference sequence). CDR3 length: 16 amino acids. The CDR3 nucleotides are TGTGCCAGCAGCCCTAGGGGCCCGGCAAGTACCGGGGAGCTGTTTTTT. Its translation is CASSPRGPASTGELFF.

The gene calls are TRBV19 and TRBJ1-3, with D tentatively TRBD1 (5 bases). The CDR3 is 16 amino acids. Trimming shortened V by 5 bases and J by 3 bases, and 17 bases separated the two germline ends. Germline CDR1 reads LNHDA; CDR2 reads SQIVND (reference sequence). The CDR3 coding sequence is TGTGCCAGTAGTCCCGGGACTCCCGTCGGTGGAAACACCATATATTTT. This codes for CASSPGTPVGGNTIYF. The variable domain in full, with the rest retrieved from reference TRBV19 and TRBJ1-3, is DGGITQSPKYLFRKEGQNVTLSCEQNLNHDAMYWYRQDPGQGLRLIYYSQIVNDFQKGDIAEGYSVSREKKESFPLTVTSAQKNPTAFYLCASSPGTPVGGNTIYFGEGSWLTVV.

The rearrangement uses TRBV7-9 and TRBJ2-5; maybe TRBD2 (5 bases). Germline CDR1 reads SEHNR; CDR2 reads FQNEAQ (reference sequence). This CDR3 comprises 16 residues. Deletions cut 4 bases from V and 4 bases from J, with 19 bases between. CDR3 amino acids: CASSSPRRPVGETQYF. CDR3 DNA: TGTGCCAGCAGCTCCCCCAGGAGGCCCGTGGGAGAGACCCAGTACTTC. The whole variable domain, remainder taken from reference TRBV7-9 and TRBJ2-5, is DTGVSQNPRHKITKRGQNVTFRCDPISEHNRLYWYRQTLGQGPEFLTYFQNEAQLEKSRLLSDRFSAERPKGSFSTLEIQRTEQGDSAMYLCASSSPRRPVGETQYFGPGTRLLVL.

The chain joins TRBV14 to TRBJ2-2, with 12 bases identical to TRBD2. V gave up 0 bases and J gave up 6 bases; unmatched junction bases: 5. Germline values: CDR1 SGHDN, CDR2 FVKESK. The CDR3 is made up of 17 amino acids. The CDR3 DNA reads as TGTGCCAGCAGCCAAGATTTGACTAGCGGGAGTTCCGGGGAGCTGTTTTTT. Encoded protein: CASSQDLTSGSSGELFF.

This clone was seen only a few times. The chain is built from TRBV30 and TRBJ2-7; the D gene is possibly TRBD2 (5 bases). Germline values: CDR1 GTSNPN, CDR2 SVGIG (reference sequence). Trimming shortened V by 5 bases and J by 7 bases, and 21 bases separated the two germline ends. There are 14 residues in the CDR3. The CDR3 DNA follows: TGTGCCTGGGCCGGACCCGGGCCGACGGGGGAGCAGTACTTC. This codes for CAWAGPGPTGEQYF.

The chain is built from TRBV21-1 and TRBJ1-2. TRBV21-1 corresponds to a pseudogene. The CDR3 spans 14 residues. The CDR3 DNA follows: TGTGCCAGAGATACGAAGGGGGGGGACTATGGCTACACCTTC. This sequence encodes CARDTKGGDYGYTF.

The rearrangement joins TRBV27 to TRBJ1-2; 11 bases agree with TRBD1. V lost 2 bases to trimming and J lost 4 bases; unmatched junction nucleotides: 3. The CDR3 is 15 residues long. Germline V gives CDR1 MNHEY, CDR2 SMNVEV (reference sequence). CDR3 nucleotides: TGTGCCAGCAGTTTAGGGACAGGGGGGACCTATGGCTACACCTTC. Translated, it gives CASSLGTGGTYGYTF.

In this sample, this clone turned up once. This chain connects TRBV7-2 to TRBJ2-3; D unclear. The CDR3 consists of 14 residues. The V end lost 3 bases, the J end lost 0 bases, and 7 bases lay between the germline ends. Germline lookup yields CDR1 SGHTA and CDR2 FQGNSA. The CDR3 is CASSLYGSTDTQYF. DNA of the CDR3: TGTGCCAGCAGCTTGTACGGTAGCACAGATACGCAGTATTTT.

The table lists this clone with a count of one. The chain links TRBV28 to TRBJ2-1; the D gene is possibly TRBD2 (6 bases). V was clipped by 4 bases and J by 2 bases, with 18 bases between them. The CDR3 has 17 amino acids. Per germline, CDR1 MDHEN and CDR2 SYDVKM. CDR3 amino acids: CASSSDTRDWTYNEQFF. CDR3 coding DNA: TGTGCCAGCAGTTCGGACACCCGGGACTGGACCTACAATGAGCAGTTCTTC.

This rearrangement joins TRBV11-3 to TRBJ2-1; 8 bases line up with TRBD1. CDR3 length equals 16 residues. The V gene end was trimmed by 5 bases and the J gene end by 1 base; junction bases not matched to a gene: 7. The germline gives CDR1 SGHNT, CDR2 YENEEA. CDR3 in amino acids: CASSPSGQDSYNEQFF. The CDR3 coding sequence is TGTGCCAGCAGCCCCTCGGGACAGGATTCCTACAATGAGCAGTTCTTC.

This sequence joins TRBV7-9 and TRBJ2-1, with a possible D match to TRBD1 (6 bases). CDR1 and CDR2 (germline): SEHNR, FQNEAQ (reference sequence). V gave up 4 bases and J gave up 7 bases, with 11 bases separating them. The CDR3 consists of 13 residues. The CDR3 here is CASSSPRGNEQFF. CDR3 coding DNA: TGTGCCAGCAGCTCACCGAGGGGGAATGAGCAGTTCTTC.

V usage is TRBV12-5 and J usage is TRBJ2-7, with unresolved D. Germline V CDR1 and CDR2: LGHNT, FRNRAP. This CDR3 comprises 14 residues. Between the trimmed V and J ends, which lost 6 bases and 0 bases, there was a span of 12 bases. The DNA of the CDR3 is TGTGCTAGTGGATTCGCCGGAAGCTCCTACGAGCAGTACTTC. Residues: CASGFAGSSYEQYF.